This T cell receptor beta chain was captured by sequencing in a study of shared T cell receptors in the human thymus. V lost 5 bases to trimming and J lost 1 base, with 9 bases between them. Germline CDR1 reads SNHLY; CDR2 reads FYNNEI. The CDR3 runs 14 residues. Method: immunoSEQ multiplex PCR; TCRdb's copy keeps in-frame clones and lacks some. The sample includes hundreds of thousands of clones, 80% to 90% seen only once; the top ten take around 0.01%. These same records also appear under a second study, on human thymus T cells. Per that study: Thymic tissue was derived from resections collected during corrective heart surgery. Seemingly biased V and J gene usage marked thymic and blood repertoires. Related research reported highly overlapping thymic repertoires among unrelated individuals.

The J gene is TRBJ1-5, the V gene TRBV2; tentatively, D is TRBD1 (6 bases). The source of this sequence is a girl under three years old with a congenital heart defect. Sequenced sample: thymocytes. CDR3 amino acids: CASSPGQSNQPQHF. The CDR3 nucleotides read TGTGCCAGCAGTCCCGGACAGAGCAATCAGCCCCAGCATTTT.